The 9 T cell receptor beta chains given below trace back to one sample, sequenced in a study of shared clonotypes between healthy human individuals. The repertoire was sequenced with immunoSEQ multiplex PCR; TCRdb's copy has only in-frame clones and lacks some. The sample contains hundreds of thousands of clones, 97% of which appear only once. The specimen was naive CD4+ T cells sorted from blood. Subset noted: CD45RA+ positively selected. The receptors shown here come from a woman in her 30s in good health.

The chain has TRBV4-1 and TRBJ2-2; D is unclear. This CDR3 is 16 amino acids long. V shed 1 base and J shed 0 bases, with 9 bases lying between them. Germline assignment: CDR1 MGHRA and CDR2 YSYEKL. CDR3 DNA sequence: TGCGCCAGCAGCCAAGCTTTGGCCGCGAACACCGGGGAGCTGTTTTTT. The encoded protein is CASSQALAANTGELFF.

The chain joins TRBV28 to TRBJ1-5, with a tentative D call TRBD1 (6 bases). CDR1 is MDHEN and CDR2 is SYDVKM in the germline V gene. The CDR3 totals 17 residues. The V and J ends lost 8 bases and 6 bases respectively, with 26 bases between them. Written as DNA, the CDR3 is TGTGCCAGCCGAAGGAGGGGGGGCAGGGGAGATGGTCAGCCCCAGCATTTT. Amino acid sequence: CASRRRGGRGDGQPQHF.

The count of this clone is one. The chain links TRBV18 to TRBJ1-1, with 9 nucleotides matching TRBD1. Germline assignment: CDR1 KGHSH and CDR2 LQKENI. This CDR3 has 18 amino acids. V lost 6 bases, J lost 1 base, and 15 bases stayed unmatched. The CDR3 here is CASSPGQGDSSWNTEAFF. DNA for the CDR3: TGTGCCAGCTCCCCGGGACAGGGTGATTCCTCATGGAACACTGAAGCTTTCTTT. Full variable domain (missing parts from reference TRBV18 and TRBJ1-1): NAGVMQNPRHLVRRRGQEARLRCSPMKGHSHVYWYRQLPEEGLKFMVYLQKENIIDESGMPKERFSAEFPKEGPSILRIQQVVRGDSAAYFCASSPGQGDSSWNTEAFFGQGTRLTVV.

The J gene is TRBJ2-7, the V gene TRBV18, with TRBD1 matching 8 bases. After removal of 4 bases from V and 2 bases from J, the junction contained 10 bases not matched to a gene. This CDR3 is 16 amino acids long. Germline-derived CDR1 and CDR2 are KGHSH and LQKENI. This CDR3 reads CASSRTGLDLAYEQYF. CDR3 bases: TGTGCCAGCTCACGGACAGGGCTAGATTTGGCCTACGAGCAGTACTTC.

This clone was counted once. The rearrangement joins TRBV19 to TRBJ2-5; D gene unclear. The closer fit of TRBJ2-7 to the DNA end suggests the J call may be wrong. Germline assignment: CDR1 LNHDA and CDR2 SQIVND (reference sequence). The CDR3 covers 14 residues. The CDR3 sequence is CASSIWAGYDEQYF. In DNA form, the CDR3 reads TGTGCCAGTAGTATCTGGGCCGGGTACGACGAGCAGTACTTC.

The chain couples TRBV28 to TRBJ2-7; D is tentatively TRBD1 or TRBD2 (6 bases each). The germline V and J ends were trimmed by 6 bases and 6 bases, with 18 bases remaining between them. The CDR3 runs to 14 residues. Germline loops: CDR1 MDHEN, CDR2 SYDVKM. CDR3 residues: CASRATGRGLEQYF. Written as DNA, the CDR3 is TGTGCCAGCAGGGCGACAGGTCGGGGACTCGAGCAGTACTTC.

This chain joins TRBV19 and TRBJ2-2, with TRBD2 matching 8 bases. The J segment lost 3 bases and the V segment lost 7 bases, leaving 7 bases of the junction unmatched. The CDR3 sequence is 15 residues long. Germline CDR1 is LNHDA and CDR2 is SQIVND (reference sequence). The CDR3 protein is CASKWSGSYTGELFF. The CDR3 DNA is TGTGCCAGTAAATGGAGCGGGAGTTACACCGGGGAGCTGTTTTTT.

This clone was observed once. V gene TRBV5-8 combines with J gene TRBJ2-2; 14 positions agree with TRBD2. The germline V gene encodes CDR1 SGHTS and CDR2 YDEGEE. The length of the CDR3 is 18 residues. The ends lost 3 bases at V and 5 bases at J; junction bases unmatched: 9. The CDR3 loop reads CASSSKGLAGGWTGELFF. As DNA, the CDR3 is TGTGCCAGCAGCTCAAAAGGACTAGCGGGAGGTTGGACCGGGGAGCTGTTTTTT.

The genes are TRBV2 and TRBJ2-3; D call uncertain. The CDR3 contains 15 residues. CDR1 and CDR2 (germline): SNHLY, FYNNEI. V dropped 2 bases and J dropped 0 bases, with 9 bases sitting between them. CDR3 region: CASSESNLSTDTQYF. The CDR3 DNA is TGTGCCAGCAGTGAATCGAACCTAAGCACAGATACGCAGTATTTT.